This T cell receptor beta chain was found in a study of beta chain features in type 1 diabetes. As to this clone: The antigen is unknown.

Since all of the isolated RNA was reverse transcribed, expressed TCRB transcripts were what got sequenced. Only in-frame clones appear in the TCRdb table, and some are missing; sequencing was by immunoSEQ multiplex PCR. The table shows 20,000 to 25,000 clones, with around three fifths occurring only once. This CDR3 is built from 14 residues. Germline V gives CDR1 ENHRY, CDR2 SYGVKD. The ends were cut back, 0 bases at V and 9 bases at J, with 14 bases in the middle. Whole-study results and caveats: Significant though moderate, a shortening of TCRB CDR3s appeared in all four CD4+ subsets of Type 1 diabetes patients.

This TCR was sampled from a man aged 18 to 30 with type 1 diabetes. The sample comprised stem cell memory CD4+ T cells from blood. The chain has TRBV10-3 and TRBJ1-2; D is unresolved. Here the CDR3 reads CAISESRDGRSYTF. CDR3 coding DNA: TGTGCCATCAGTGAGTCTAGGGATGGGAGGAGCTACACCTTC.